This T cell receptor (beta chain) was identified during a study of blood T cells in healthy people across ages. It was approximately 10 milliliters of peripheral blood that were drawn from each donor. This clonotype was seen ten or more times. Its antigen is still unknown. Study conclusions and caveats: It was found that TCR beta diversity correlated strongly with the percentage of naive T cells.

The use of a sample-barcoded 5' primer and a J-beta primer mix characterized a second PCR of roughly 6 to 11 cycles. Each single sample gave us at least 2.5 million CDR3-containing paired-end reads. In TCRdb, the 5' RACE reads were re-called with MiXCR into one record per CDR3 protein. The table includes hundreds of thousands of distinct CDR3 sequences, over 40% detected once. The V gene lost 0 bases and the J gene lost 4 bases, with 17 bases spanning the gap. The V gene's germline CDR1 is SGHRS and CDR2 YFSETQ. The CDR3 length is 16 residues. This TCR came from a woman aged 80 or older in good health. The chain employs TRBV5-1 and TRBJ2-7; D uncertain. The sequenced material came from blood. The CDR3 DNA sequence: TGCGCCAGCAGCTTGGATCCCCTTCGTGGCGCTTACGAGCAGTACTTC. Its protein product is CASSLDPLRGAYEQYF.